This is a list of T cell receptor beta chains from one sample in a study of blood T cells in healthy people across ages. TCRdb reprocessed the 5' RACE reads via MiXCR and lists one record per CDR3 protein. The sample shows approximately 780,000 distinct CDR3 sequences, roughly 24% of them seen only once. These same records also appear under a second study, on T cells of mothers and their children.

Sequencing used blood. These receptors were taken from a boy between 10 and 17 years old in good health. CDR3s include the opening cysteine and the closing phenylalanine or tryptophan. A D gene is named only where the DNA matches it firmly. Size values are once, few and many counts, or a class for expanded clones, and some rows have none.

J,size,D,length,V,CDR3,DNA
TRBJ2-1,few,TRBD1,15,TRBV10-3,CAISPGQGSYNEQFF,TGTGCCATCAGTCCGGGACAGGGGTCCTACAATGAGCAGTTCTTC
TRBJ2-2,.,TRBD2,15,TRBV7-3,CASSSSGGAVGELFF,TGTGCCAGCAGCTCGAGCGGGGGGGCCGTCGGGGAGCTGTTTTTT
TRBJ2-7,few,TRBD1,17,TRBV4-1,CASSQGTDRPTPYEQYF,TGCGCCAGCAGCCAGGGTACGGACAGGCCAACACCCTACGAGCAGTACTTC
TRBJ1-4,.,TRBD1,14,TRBV5-4,CASSSDRRNEKLFF,TGTGCCAGCAGCTCGGACAGGCGTAATGAAAAACTGTTTTTT
TRBJ2-7,.,.,13,TRBV6-1,CASSDRQNYEQYF,TGTGCCAGCAGTGACAGGCAGAACTACGAGCAGTACTTC
TRBJ2-5,few,TRBD2,15,TRBV9,CASSRGGSYQETQYF,TGTGCCAGCAGCCGGGGGGGCAGCTACCAAGAGACCCAGTACTTC
TRBJ2-7,few,.,13,TRBV4-1,CASSQDGAGEQYF,TGCGCCAGCAGCCAAGACGGGGCGGGCGAGCAGTACTTC
TRBJ2-7,.,TRBD1,14,TRBV18,CASSPGTGYNEQYF,TGTGCCAGCTCACCCGGGACAGGGTACAACGAGCAGTACTTC
TRBJ2-1,few,.,15,TRBV14,CASSQGGSLYNEQFF,TGTGCCAGCAGCCAAGGAGGGAGTCTATACAATGAGCAGTTCTTC
TRBJ2-2,.,.,17,TRBV21-1,CASSPPEWETTCWELFF,TGTGCCAGCAGCCCCCCCGAATGGGAGACCACCTGCTGGGAGCTGTTTTTT
TRBJ1-1,.,.,15,TRBV11-2,CASSLDRRQGTEAFF,TGTGCCAGCAGCTTAGATCGGCGGCAGGGAACTGAAGCTTTCTTT
TRBJ1-6,once,.,15,TRBV4-2,CASSQDQSLTSPLHF,TGTGCCAGCAGCCAAGACCAGAGCCTGACTTCACCCCTCCACTTT
TRBJ2-5,.,.,18,TRBV21-1,CASSKAGGSPPNRETQYF,TGTGCCAGCAGCAAAGCCGGAGGCTCGCCTCCGAATCGAGAGACCCAGTACTTC
TRBJ2-1,few,.,16,TRBV3-1,CASSQDGPLTYNEQFF,TGTGCCAGCAGCCAAGATGGGCCTCTTACCTACAATGAGCAGTTCTTC
TRBJ2-5,.,.,16,TRBV2,CASSDPPGAKGETQYF,TGTGCCAGCAGTGACCCGCCAGGGGCCAAGGGGGAGACCCAGTACTTC
TRBJ2-5,few,TRBD2,16,TRBV20-1,CSASMIPGLGGETQYF,TGCAGTGCTAGTATGATCCCGGGACTAGGGGGGGAGACCCAGTACTTC
TRBJ2-7,few,.,14,TRBV29-1,CSVVYEGSPYEQYF,TGCAGCGTTGTTTATGAGGGTTCCCCCTACGAGCAGTACTTC